This TCR beta chain was observed in a study of blood T cell repertoires in COVID-19. The germline V gene encodes CDR1 LGHNT and CDR2 FRNRAP. V was pared by 3 bases and J by 8 bases, with 18 bases of the junction left unmatched. The CDR3 totals 19 residues. Some clones are missing from TCRdb's copy, which holds only in-frame ones; the method was immunoSEQ multiplex PCR. The table has roughly 68,000 clones, approximately 86% seen once. Material for sequencing was peripheral blood. The J gene is TRBJ2-6, the V gene TRBV12-5; 8 bases match TRBD2. The origin of this receptor is a man older than 75 with active COVID-19. For the CDR3, the DNA is TGTGCTAGTGGTTTAACCGGGACTAGAGATGTTCTGGGGACCAACGTCCTGACTTTC. As protein: CASGLTGTRDVLGTNVLTF. The variable domain in full, with the rest retrieved from reference TRBV12-5 and TRBJ2-6, is DARVTQTPRHKVTEMGQEVTMRCQPILGHNTVFWYRQTMMQGLELLAYFRNRAPLDDSGMPKDRFSAEMPDATLATLKIQPSEPRDSAVYFCASGLTGTRDVLGTNVLTFGAGSRLTVL.